These T cell receptor beta chains were read from a single sample in a study of cytomegalovirus exposure and HLA in healthy donors. Profiled with immunoSEQ multiplex PCR; TCRdb holds only in-frame clones, not every one. The sample yields 60,000 to 70,000 clones, 75% seen once. The sequencing input was PBMCs. These TCRs come from a woman between 40 and 55 years old in good health and CMV-seropositive. The CDR3 runs from the conserved cysteine through the conserved F or W. The D gene is left open where the match is weak. Not all rows give a size; the values are once, few, many and, for expanded clones, a class.

TRBV7-9	-	TRBD1	TRBJ1-4	TGTGCCAGCAGCCTCGGGACAGGCGATGAAAAACTGTTTTTT	CASSLGTGDEKLFF
TRBV5-1	-	-	TRBJ2-4	TGCGCCAGCAGCCTCCCGGGGGACATTCAGTACTTC	CASSLPGDIQYF
TRBV6-4	-	-	TRBJ2-3	TGTGCCAGCAGTACTGAAGGGGGAGATACGCAGTATTTT	CASSTEGGDTQYF
TRBV25-1	-	-	TRBJ2-7	TGTGCCAGCTTTAGTCCCGGAGTTACGGCCGAGCAGTACTTC	CASFSPGVTAEQYF
TRBV15	-	-	TRBJ2-3	TGTGCCACCAGCAGAAACAAGGGGTCCGGAGATACGCAGTATTTT	CATSRNKGSGDTQYF
TRBV5-1	-	-	TRBJ2-1	TGCGCCAGCAGCTTGGCGACTTCGTACAATGAGCAGTTCTTC	CASSLATSYNEQFF
TRBV6-5	-	-	TRBJ1-5	TGTGCCAGCAGTTACCCCCAGGGCAATCAGCCCCAGCATTTT	CASSYPQGNQPQHF
TRBV29-1	-	TRBD1	TRBJ2-3	TGCAGCGTGGCCCCCGGGACAGGGGGGGCAGATACGCAGTATTTT	CSVAPGTGGADTQYF
TRBV12-5	once	-	TRBJ1-4	TGTGCTAGTGGTACACCTCCGGGGGGGGACGAAAAACTGTTTTTT	CASGTPPGGDEKLFF
TRBV9	-	TRBD1	TRBJ1-2	TGTGCCAGCAGCGTAGCTGCAGGGGGCGGCTATGGCTACACCTTC	CASSVAAGGGYGYTF
TRBV18	-	TRBD1	TRBJ1-1	TGTGCCAGCTCCGGACAGGGCGGAAGAGAAGCTTTCTTT	CASSGQGGREAFF
TRBV5-1	-	TRBD2	TRBJ2-3	TGCGCCAGCAGCTCCTCCGGGACCTATGGACTAGCGGGGCTAAGCACAGATACGCAGTATTTT	CASSSSGTYGLAGLSTDTQYF
TRBV2	once	-	TRBJ1-6	TGTGCCAGCAGATTAACCAGGGAACTAAATTCACCCCTCCACTTT	CASRLTRELNSPLHF
TRBV2	-	-	TRBJ2-3	TGTGCCAGCAGTGAAGCGCCCTGGCTTACGCAGTATTTT	CASSEAPWLTQYF
TRBV7-9	few	-	TRBJ1-1	TGTGCCAGCAGCTTAGCAGCGGCTGAAGCTTTCTTT	CASSLAAAEAFF
TRBV2	-	TRBD2	TRBJ2-1	TGTGCCGCCCGGGCCGGGACTAGCGGGGTGGATGAGCAGTTCTTC	CAARAGTSGVDEQFF
TRBV5-8	-	-	TRBJ1-2	TGTGCCAGCAGTTCACTCTACAGGGCCAGTGACTATGGCTACACCTTC	CASSSLYRASDYGYTF
TRBV7-2	-	-	TRBJ2-5	TGTGCCAGCAGCACAACCCCCCCAGGGCTAGGAGAGACCCAGTACTTC	CASSTTPPGLGETQYF
TRBV10-2	-	TRBD1	TRBJ1-2	TGCGCCAGCAGTACGACAGGGGGCGGCTATGGCTACACCTTC	CASSTTGGGYGYTF
TRBV27	-	TRBD1	TRBJ1-2	TGTGCCAGCAGTTTTGGGACAGGGCTCAGCTATGGCTACACCTTC	CASSFGTGLSYGYTF
TRBV5-1	-	-	TRBJ1-1	TGCGCCAGCAGCCCAAATAGCGGGGGGTCGAACACTGAAGCTTTCTTT	CASSPNSGGSNTEAFF
TRBV6-4	-	TRBD2	TRBJ2-3	TGTGCCAGCAGTGCCAGTAGCGGGGGGGCAGATACGCAGTATTTT	CASSASSGGADTQYF
TRBV4-3	-	-	TRBJ2-3	TGCGCCAGCAGCCAGTATAGCACAGATACGCAGTATTTT	CASSQYSTDTQYF
TRBV5-1	-	-	TRBJ2-2	TGCGCCAGCAGCCTACAAATGGGCCGGGAGCTGTTTTTT	CASSLQMGRELFF
TRBV9	-	-	TRBJ2-3	TGTGCCAGCAGCCCTTCCCTGGATACGCAGTATTTT	CASSPSLDTQYF
TRBV28	-	-	TRBJ1-2	TGTGCCAGCAGTTTTGGGAGTTTCTATGGCTACACCTTC	CASSFGSFYGYTF
TRBV5-1	-	TRBD1	TRBJ1-6	TGCGCCAGCAGCTTGGCCGCACAGGGGATGAATTCACCCCTCCACTTT	CASSLAAQGMNSPLHF
TRBV7-2	-	-	TRBJ2-7	TGTGCCAGCAGCTTAGAGGCAGGGACTGCCTACGAGCAGTACTTC	CASSLEAGTAYEQYF
TRBV7-9	few	TRBD2	TRBJ2-1	TGTTCCAGCAGCTTGGGACTAGCGGGGGGGGATGAGCAGTTCTTC	CSSSLGLAGGDEQFF
TRBV30	-	-	TRBJ2-7	TGTGCCTGGAGTGTCCACTCCTACGAGCAGTACTTC	CAWSVHSYEQYF
TRBV19	-	-	TRBJ2-7	TGTGCCAGTAGTATAGACGGGCGGGCCTCCTACGAGCAGTACTTC	CASSIDGRASYEQYF